A selection of T cell receptor beta chains follows, all from one sample in a study of shared clonotypes between healthy human individuals. Sequencing used immunoSEQ multiplex PCR; TCRdb keeps in-frame clones, though not all of them. The sample consists of some 2.1 million clones, over 85% of them appearing once. The sample consisted of naive CD8+ T cells from PBMCs. Every receptor here comes from a man aged 18 to 30 in good health. Some clones in this sample may be carry-over from other donors' samples. Each CDR3 is given with its conserved first and last residue. Each record gives: D gene, V gene, J gene, clone size, CDR3 protein, CDR3 DNA. The D gene is left open where the match is weak. Some rows mark clone size as missing; the rest say once, few, many or name a class of expanded clone.

D: TRBD1
V: TRBV7-8
J: TRBJ1-5
size: NA
CDR3: CASSGPGQGAYSNQPQHF
DNA: TGTGCCAGCAGCGGTCCGGGACAGGGGGCCTATAGCAATCAGCCCCAGCATTTT

D: TRBD2
V: TRBV7-9
J: TRBJ2-5
size: NA
CDR3: CASSGMGLAGKETQYF
DNA: TGTGCCAGCAGCGGAATGGGACTAGCGGGGAAAGAGACCCAGTACTTC

D: NA
V: TRBV25-1
J: TRBJ2-5
size: NA
CDR3: CATQLGIWEQYF
DNA: TGTGCCACCCAGCTCGGCATATGGGAGCAGTACTTC

D: NA
V: TRBV27
J: TRBJ2-2
size: NA
CDR3: CASSLGAGWGTGELFF
DNA: TGTGCCAGCAGTTTAGGGGCAGGGTGGGGCACCGGGGAGCTGTTTTTT

D: NA
V: TRBV28
J: TRBJ1-2
size: NA
CDR3: CASSLFLGDYGYTF
DNA: TGTGCCAGCAGTTTATTCCTAGGGGATTATGGCTACACCTTC

D: TRBD2
V: TRBV2
J: TRBJ2-3
size: NA
CDR3: CASSVWEGRADTQYF
DNA: TGTGCCAGCAGTGTGTGGGAGGGCAGGGCAGATACGCAGTATTTT

D: NA
V: TRBV7-8
J: TRBJ2-7
size: once
CDR3: CASSPGGQGNYEQYF
DNA: TGTGCCAGCAGCCCGGGTGGGCAGGGTAACTACGAGCAGTACTTC

D: TRBD1
V: TRBV25-1
J: TRBJ1-1
size: NA
CDR3: CASSEFPLDRAPEAFF
DNA: TGTGCCAGCAGTGAATTCCCTCTCGACAGGGCTCCTGAAGCTTTCTTT

D: TRBD2
V: TRBV7-6
J: TRBJ2-5
size: once
CDR3: CASSFDRRGRGLETQYF
DNA: TGTGCCAGCAGCTTCGATCGTCGCGGGCGGGGGTTGGAGACCCAGTACTTC

D: NA
V: TRBV7-9
J: TRBJ2-5
size: NA
CDR3: CASSSAPKGQETQYF
DNA: TGTGCCAGCAGTTCCGCCCCGAAGGGCCAAGAGACCCAGTACTTC

D: NA
V: TRBV5-1
J: TRBJ2-1
size: NA
CDR3: CASSSEKVYLKGPNNEQFF
DNA: TGCGCCAGCAGCTCTGAGAAGGTCTACCTAAAAGGACCAAACAATGAGCAGTTCTTC

D: TRBD1
V: TRBV2
J: TRBJ1-5
size: few
CDR3: CASSFPGTGGGWQPQHF
DNA: TGTGCCAGCAGCTTCCCCGGGACAGGGGGCGGATGGCAGCCCCAGCATTTT

D: TRBD2
V: TRBV2
J: TRBJ2-7
size: NA
CDR3: CASRKSGLWLDEQYF
DNA: TGTGCCAGCAGGAAATCGGGACTATGGTTAGACGAGCAGTACTTC

D: NA
V: TRBV30
J: TRBJ1-6
size: NA
CDR3: CAWSVPVGNNSPLHF
DNA: TGTGCCTGGAGTGTACCGGTAGGGAATAATTCACCCCTCCACTTT

D: NA
V: TRBV19
J: TRBJ1-5
size: NA
CDR3: CASANRDLSNQPQHF
DNA: TGTGCCAGTGCCAACAGGGACCTTAGCAATCAGCCCCAGCATTTT

D: NA
V: TRBV6-5
J: TRBJ1-2
size: NA
CDR3: CASSEKGDDGYTF
DNA: TGTGCCAGCAGTGAAAAGGGGGATGATGGCTACACCTTC

D: TRBD2
V: TRBV7-8
J: TRBJ2-1
size: once
CDR3: CASSPVGGLAGLGSYNEQFF
DNA: TGTGCCAGCAGCCCGGTCGGCGGACTAGCGGGATTGGGATCCTACAATGAGCAGTTCTTC

D: NA
V: TRBV5-1
J: TRBJ2-7
size: NA
CDR3: CASSYNPGVRLFKYEQYF
DNA: TGCGCCAGCAGCTATAACCCGGGAGTGCGACTTTTTAAATACGAGCAGTACTTC

D: NA
V: TRBV28
J: TRBJ2-5
size: NA
CDR3: CASSSPPGDKETQYF
DNA: TGTGCCAGCAGTTCCCCCCCCGGGGATAAAGAGACCCAGTACTTC

D: TRBD2
V: TRBV6-6
J: TRBJ2-1
size: NA
CDR3: CASSYRLAFYNEQFF
DNA: TGTGCCAGCAGTTACCGACTAGCGTTTTACAATGAGCAGTTCTTC

D: NA
V: TRBV29-1
J: TRBJ1-1
size: NA
CDR3: CSVGMTEAFF
DNA: TGCAGCGTCGGAATGACTGAAGCTTTCTTT

D: NA
V: TRBV27
J: TRBJ1-5
size: NA
CDR3: CASSPQTAVVYSNQPQHF
DNA: TGTGCCAGCAGTCCCCAGACAGCGGTAGTTTATAGCAATCAGCCCCAGCATTTT

D: NA
V: TRBV7-2
J: TRBJ1-1
size: NA
CDR3: CASSLGYGRNTEAFF
DNA: TGTGCCAGCAGCTTAGGGTACGGAAGGAACACTGAAGCTTTCTTT

D: NA
V: TRBV28
J: TRBJ2-5
size: NA
CDR3: CASSPGRGRQETQYF
DNA: TGTGCCAGCAGTCCGGGTAGGGGGAGGCAAGAGACCCAGTACTTC

D: NA
V: TRBV27
J: TRBJ2-7
size: NA
CDR3: CASTSLEGAYEQYF
DNA: TGTGCCAGCACCTCCCTGGAGGGGGCCTACGAGCAGTACTTC

D: TRBD2
V: TRBV9
J: TRBJ2-5
size: NA
CDR3: CASSGGLARRETQYF
DNA: TGTGCCAGCAGCGGGGGACTAGCGAGGCGAGAGACCCAGTACTTC

D: NA
V: TRBV27
J: TRBJ1-5
size: NA
CDR3: CASSVQGGNQPQHF
DNA: TGTGCCAGCAGCGTACAGGGTGGGAATCAGCCCCAGCATTTT

D: TRBD1
V: TRBV9
J: TRBJ2-5
size: NA
CDR3: CASSVSQGAQETQYF
DNA: TGTGCCAGCAGCGTATCACAGGGGGCGCAGGAGACCCAGTACTTC

D: TRBD1
V: TRBV5-1
J: TRBJ2-7
size: NA
CDR3: CASSLGQDRGYEQYF
DNA: TGCGCCAGCAGCCTCGGACAGGATCGCGGGTACGAGCAGTACTTC

D: NA
V: TRBV13
J: TRBJ1-1
size: NA
CDR3: CASSPPARNTEAFF
DNA: TGTGCCAGCAGCCCCCCGGCTAGGAACACTGAAGCTTTCTTT

D: NA
V: TRBV9
J: TRBJ2-2
size: NA
CDR3: CASSVVFRSNTGELFF
DNA: TGTGCCAGCAGCGTAGTTTTCAGATCGAACACCGGGGAGCTGTTTTTT

D: TRBD1
V: TRBV28
J: TRBJ1-4
size: few
CDR3: CASSLTRVGQEKLFF
DNA: TGTGCCAGCAGTTTAACGAGGGTGGGACAGGAAAAACTGTTTTTT

D: TRBD1
V: TRBV27
J: TRBJ2-7
size: NA
CDR3: CASSETGTGGNEQYF
DNA: TGTGCCAGCAGTGAAACCGGGACAGGGGGCAACGAGCAGTACTTC

D: TRBD2
V: TRBV7-9
J: TRBJ2-1
size: NA
CDR3: CASSAGLLDNEQFF
DNA: TGTGCCAGCAGCGCGGGACTATTAGACAATGAGCAGTTCTTC

D: TRBD1
V: TRBV4-1
J: TRBJ2-7
size: NA
CDR3: CASSPRDREASYEQYF
DNA: TGCGCCAGCAGCCCTAGGGACAGAGAGGCCTCCTACGAGCAGTACTTC

D: NA
V: TRBV7-9
J: TRBJ2-7
size: NA
CDR3: CASTYKRRPYEQYF
DNA: TGTGCCAGCACCTACAAGCGGAGGCCCTACGAGCAGTACTTC

D: NA
V: TRBV10-2
J: TRBJ2-1
size: NA
CDR3: CASSEASGQFF
DNA: TGCGCCAGCAGTGAAGCGTCGGGGCAGTTCTTC

D: NA
V: TRBV19
J: TRBJ2-3
size: NA
CDR3: CASSSLAFPTDTQYF
DNA: TGTGCCAGTAGTAGTTTAGCGTTCCCCACAGATACGCAGTATTTT

D: NA
V: TRBV20-1
J: TRBJ2-1
size: NA
CDR3: CSARDNEQFF
DNA: TGCAGTGCTAGAGATAATGAGCAGTTCTTC

D: NA
V: TRBV19
J: TRBJ1-4
size: NA
CDR3: CASNRGGTNNDPNEKLFF
DNA: TGTGCCAGTAATCGAGGAGGGACGAACAACGACCCTAATGAAAAACTGTTTTTT

D: NA
V: TRBV30
J: TRBJ2-1
size: NA
CDR3: CAWSPGAKRGEQFF
DNA: TGTGCCTGGTCTCCGGGCGCTAAAAGGGGTGAGCAGTTCTTC

D: TRBD2
V: TRBV19
J: TRBJ2-2
size: NA
CDR3: CASRLAGGMTGELFF
DNA: TGTGCCAGCCGGTTAGCGGGAGGTATGACCGGGGAGCTGTTTTTT

D: NA
V: TRBV7-6
J: TRBJ2-2
size: NA
CDR3: CASSPSPNSGQRTGELFF
DNA: TGTGCCAGCAGCCCCAGCCCTAACTCGGGACAAAGGACCGGGGAGCTGTTTTTT

D: NA
V: TRBV30
J: TRBJ1-1
size: few
CDR3: CAWRMNTEAFF
DNA: TGTGCCTGGAGGATGAACACTGAAGCTTTCTTT

D: NA
V: TRBV7-6
J: TRBJ2-1
size: NA
CDR3: CASSFLASSYNEQFF
DNA: TGTGCCAGCAGCTTTCTAGCGAGCTCCTACAATGAGCAGTTCTTC

D: TRBD2
V: TRBV6-1
J: TRBJ2-1
size: few
CDR3: CASSEDEGGPYNEQFF
DNA: TGTGCCAGCAGTGAAGATGAGGGAGGGCCCTACAATGAGCAGTTCTTC

D: TRBD2
V: TRBV27
J: TRBJ2-1
size: NA
CDR3: CASSFMASGNNEQFF
DNA: TGTGCCAGCAGTTTTATGGCTAGCGGGAACAATGAGCAGTTCTTC

D: NA
V: TRBV29-1
J: TRBJ2-1
size: NA
CDR3: CSAPEQLDIPSSGEQFF
DNA: TGCAGCGCCCCCGAACAACTCGACATCCCGTCCAGCGGCGAGCAGTTCTTC

D: TRBD2
V: TRBV5-5
J: TRBJ2-4
size: NA
CDR3: CASSPLPAGKNIQYF
DNA: TGTGCCAGCAGCCCACTTCCAGCGGGAAAAAACATTCAGTACTTC

D: NA
V: TRBV7-9
J: TRBJ2-5
size: NA
CDR3: CASSSRLEGAGQETQYF
DNA: TGTGCCAGCAGCTCTCGGTTGGAGGGGGCAGGGCAAGAGACCCAGTACTTC

D: NA
V: TRBV4-2
J: TRBJ1-5
size: NA
CDR3: CASSLIPGGNQPQHF
DNA: TGTGCCAGCAGCCTTATCCCCGGTGGCAATCAGCCCCAGCATTTT

D: TRBD1
V: TRBV7-3
J: TRBJ2-1
size: NA
CDR3: CASSLIRTGRNEQFF
DNA: TGTGCCAGCAGCTTAATCCGGACAGGGAGGAATGAGCAGTTCTTC